These 28 T cell receptor beta chains were sequenced from one sample in a study of prognosis after radiotherapy for stage I lung cancer. Multiplex PCR in two rounds served to amplify TCR beta CDR3 from genomic DNA. First-round PCR amplification was performed with primers specific to each TRBV and TRBJ gene. TCRdb called the multiplex PCR reads again in MiXCR, with one record for every CDR3 protein. The sample contains just under 20,000 distinct CDR3 sequences, approximately 28% of which appear only once. The material sequenced was PBMCs, taken before or after stereotactic body radiation therapy (not recorded which). All receptors derive from a donor at least 50 years old with non-small cell lung cancer.

This clonotype has a handful of counts. Given a far larger clone just one base away, this is likely a sequencing read error. This chain joins TRBV6-2 or TRBV6-3 and TRBJ1-5; 7 nucleotides align to TRBD1. The CDR3 runs 15 residues. Germline V lookup: CDR1 MNHEY, CDR2 SVGEGT. V lost 2 bases and J lost 6; bases outside the gene matches: 7. As DNA, the CDR3 is TGTGCCAGCAGTTACGGAAACAGGGGATCTCAGCCCCAGCATTTT. It is translated as CASSYGNRGSQPQHF.

This clonotype was observed many times. The chain carries TRBV19 and TRBJ2-1; D gene ambiguous. V was clipped by 3 bases and J by 7 bases, with 10 bases between them. The V gene's germline CDR1 is LNHDA and CDR2 SQIVND (reference sequence). This CDR3 contains 13 residues. This CDR3 is CASSITAGNEQFF. Written as DNA, the CDR3 is TGTGCCAGTAGTATTACCGCCGGGAATGAGCAGTTCTTC.

This clonotype was counted ten times or more. The chain employs TRBV12-3 or TRBV12-4 and TRBJ2-7; D call uncertain. This CDR3 spans 12 amino acids. Trimming pared 2 bases from V and 2 bases from J, leaving 4 bases between. This chain's CDR3 is CASSLMPYEQYF. CDR3 nucleotides: TGTGCCAGCAGTTTAATGCCCTACGAGCAGTACTTC.

This clonotype has ten or more counts. The rearrangement links TRBV19 to TRBJ2-3; perhaps TRBD1 as D (6 bases). The V gene's germline CDR1 is LNHDA and CDR2 SQIVND (reference sequence). Between the trimmed V and J ends, which lost 1 base and 2 bases, there was a span of 13 bases. The CDR3 contains 16 residues. CDR3 amino acids: CASSIVTGFITDTQYF. CDR3 nucleotide sequence: TGTGCCAGTAGTATAGTAACAGGGTTTATCACAGATACGCAGTATTTT.

This clonotype was detected ten times or more. This chain uses TRBV7-9 with TRBJ2-2; 7 nucleotides align to TRBD2. The length of the CDR3 is 16 residues. Germline-derived CDR1 and CDR2 are SEHNR and FQNEAQ (reference sequence). Trimming took 5 bases from V and 5 from J; bases not matched to a gene: 11. The CDR3 bases are TGTGCCAGCAGCCCGGATGGCGGGAGATATACCGGGGAGCTGTTTTTT. It encodes CASSPDGGRYTGELFF. Full variable domain (missing parts from reference TRBV7-9 and TRBJ2-2): DTGVSQNPRHKITKRGQNVTFRCDPISEHNRLYWYRQTLGQGPEFLTYFQNEAQLEKSRLLSDRFSAERPKGSFSTLEIQRTEQGDSAMYLCASSPDGGRYTGELFFGEGSRLTVL.

This clonotype was detected many times. The rearrangement joins TRBV3-1 to TRBJ2-7; D gene unclear. The CDR3 spans 15 residues. V lost 1 base and J lost 2, with 12 bases in between. Germline lookup yields CDR1 LGHDT and CDR2 YNNKEL (reference sequence). Here the CDR3 reads CASSQALSLTYEQYF. CDR3 DNA sequence: TGTGCCAGCAGCCAAGCACTGTCCCTCACCTACGAGCAGTACTTC.

This clonotype was counted ten times or more. The V and J genes are TRBV6-1 and TRBJ2-7; 8 bases map to TRBD1. V was clipped by 6 bases and J by 7 bases; unmatched bases: 8. Germline lookup yields CDR1 MNHNS and CDR2 SASEGT. This CDR3 spans 13 amino acids. CDR3 nucleotides: TGTGCCAGCAGGGGACAGGTTAAGGGGGAGCAGTACTTC. Translating gives CASRGQVKGEQYF.

In its sample, this clonotype was seen many times. The chain is built from TRBV30 and TRBJ1-3, with TRBD1 matching over 8 bases. The CDR3 runs to 16 residues. CDR1 and CDR2 (germline): GTSNPN, SVGIG (reference sequence). V lost 3 bases, J lost 0 bases, and 7 bases stayed unmatched. The CDR3 DNA reads as TGTGCCTGGAGCGGACAGGGCCTCTTCTCTGGAAACACCATATATTTT. Encoded protein: CAWSGQGLFSGNTIYF.

This clonotype was detected many times. The CDR3 protein is CATSDPGRPWEQYF. The CDR3 nucleotides are TGTGCCACCAGTGACCCAGGTCGACCTTGGGAGCAGTACTTC. The chain carries TRBV24-1 and TRBJ2-7; D call uncertain. The CDR3 length is 14 residues. The germline V gene encodes CDR1 KGHDR and CDR2 SFDVKD. V lost 4 bases and J lost 7, with 16 bases in between.

This clonotype was observed many times. The chain joins TRBV28 to TRBJ1-2; no reliable D call. V was shortened by 8 bases and J by 5 bases, with 12 bases between the two germline ends. The germline V gene encodes CDR1 MDHEN and CDR2 SYDVKM. The CDR3 extends over 12 amino acids. The CDR3 DNA follows: TGTGCCAGCTTGGACGGACCGTATGGCTACACCTTC. It is translated as CASLDGPYGYTF.

This clonotype was seen ten or more times. The chain is built from TRBV4-1 and TRBJ2-1, with a possible D match to TRBD1 (6 bases). From germline, CDR1 is MGHRA and CDR2 YSYEKL. Trimming left V 3 bases short and J 5 bases short, with 17 bases between. The CDR3 is 16 residues long. CDR3 sequence: CASSQGAPGFNNEQFF. The CDR3 DNA follows: TGCGCCAGCAGCCAGGGGGCCCCGGGTTTCAACAATGAGCAGTTCTTC.

This clonotype was seen at least ten times. The V and J genes are TRBV15 and TRBJ2-1, with 11 bases lining up with TRBD2. CDR1 is LNHNV and CDR2 is YYDKDF in the germline V gene (reference sequence). The CDR3 sequence is 16 residues long. With 4 bases clipped from V and 7 bases from J, the junction kept 9 bases outside the gene matches. The CDR3 DNA sequence: TGTGCCACCAGCAAAGCGACTAGCGGGGACGAGAATGAGCAGTTCTTC. It encodes CATSKATSGDENEQFF.

This clonotype was recorded many times. The gene calls are TRBV29-1 and TRBJ2-7; TRBD2 aligns across 9 bases. The J segment lost 4 bases and the V segment lost 4 bases, leaving 8 bases of the junction unmatched. The V gene's germline CDR1 is SQVTM and CDR2 ANQGSEA. CDR3 length: 14 amino acids. CDR3: CSVARTSDPYEQYF. The CDR3 DNA reads as TGCAGCGTTGCCCGGACTAGCGATCCATACGAGCAGTACTTC.

This clonotype was counted ten times or more. This sequence joins TRBV7-8 and TRBJ2-6; D unresolved. V was clipped by 2 bases and J by 0 bases, with 8 bases between them. The CDR3 length is 16 residues. Germline V gives CDR1 SGHVS, CDR2 FQNEAQ. The CDR3 sequence: CASSLWANSGANVLTF. In DNA form, the CDR3 reads TGTGCCAGCAGCTTATGGGCAAACTCTGGGGCCAACGTCCTGACTTTC.

This clonotype has at least ten counts. The J gene is TRBJ2-1, the V gene TRBV11-2; 7 bases align to TRBD1. Per germline, CDR1 SGHAT and CDR2 FQNNGV. This CDR3 has 15 amino acids. The V segment lost 3 bases and the J segment 2 bases; nucleotides outside the gene matches: 4. CDR3 protein: CASSFDRAAYNEQFF. The CDR3 bases are TGTGCCAGCAGCTTCGACAGGGCAGCCTACAATGAGCAGTTCTTC.

This clonotype was seen repeatedly, ten times or more. The chain carries TRBV12-3 or TRBV12-4 and TRBJ2-1; TRBD2 agrees at 12 bases. The CDR3 loop spans 15 amino acids. J lost 8 bases, V lost 6 bases, and 8 bases had no gene match. The CDR3 region has the DNA TGTGCCAGCAGCCCACCAACTAGCGGGAGGCATGAGCAGTTCTTC. Its protein is CASSPPTSGRHEQFF.

This clonotype was detected many times. The DNA for the CDR3 is TGCAGCGTTGATAAGGAGGGGGCCTACGAGCAGTACTTC. Protein sequence: CSVDKEGAYEQYF. V usage is TRBV29-1 and J usage is TRBJ2-7; D possibly matches TRBD1 or TRBD2 (6 bases each). From germline, CDR1 is SQVTM and CDR2 ANQGSEA. There are 13 residues in the CDR3. The ends were cut back, 3 bases at V and 2 bases at J, with 11 bases in the middle.

Worth noting for this clonotype: Mismatch with germline at one junction end may stem from a read error. The J gene is TRBJ2-1, the V gene TRBV6-1; D possibly corresponds to TRBD2 (6 bases). The CDR3 is 16 amino acids. The germline CDR1 and CDR2 sequences are MNHNS and SASEGT. CDR3 sequence (DNA): TGTGTCAGCAGCGGAAGCGGGTCGAGCTCCTACAATGAGCAGTTCTTC. Amino acid sequence: CVSSGSGSSSYNEQFF.

This clonotype has at least ten counts. The chain carries TRBV12-3 or TRBV12-4 and TRBJ1-4; D is possibly TRBD1 (5 bases). The CDR3 consists of 14 residues. Trimming removed 3 bases from V and 6 bases from J, with 11 bases in between. CDR3 nucleotide sequence: TGTGCCAGCAGTTTGCGGCAGGGTGATGAAAAACTGTTTTTT. Translating gives CASSLRQGDEKLFF.

This clonotype turned up a few times. The rearrangement joins TRBV9 to TRBJ2-4, with a weak D call TRBD1 (6 bases). The germline V gene encodes CDR1 SGDLS and CDR2 YYNGEE. Trimming took 2 bases from V and 5 from J, leaving 14 bases between them. This CDR3 is built from 15 residues. The CDR3 sequence: CASSVDTGTQNIQYF. The CDR3 region has the DNA TGTGCCAGCAGCGTGGATACAGGGACCCAAAACATTCAGTACTTC.

By frequency in the sample, this clonotype is medium-sized (0.01 to 0.1%). Here the CDR3 reads CASRGDFYNEQFF. The CDR3 DNA follows: TGTGCCAGCCGGGGGGACTTTTACAATGAGCAGTTCTTC. The chain carries TRBV6-1 and TRBJ2-1; 7 positions agree with TRBD2. Germline assignment: CDR1 MNHNS and CDR2 SASEGT. The length of the CDR3 is 13 residues. V lost 8 bases and J lost 4; bases outside the gene matches: 5.

Regarding this clonotype: The junction shows a germline mismatch at one end, possibly a read error. The chain links TRBV5-1 to TRBJ2-5, with no clear D. Germline V gene data show CDR1 as SGHRS and CDR2 as YFSETQ. This CDR3 has 11 residues. Written as DNA, the CDR3 is TGCCCCAGCAGCTTACAAGAGACTCAGTACTTC. It is translated as CPSSLQETQYF. The whole variable domain, filled in from reference TRBV5-1 and TRBJ2-5, reads KAGVTQTPRYLIKTRGQQVTLSCSPISGHRSVSWYQQTPGQGLQFLFEYFSETQRNKGNFPGRFSGRQFSNSRSEMNVSTLELGDSALYLCPSSLQETQYFGPGTRLLVL.

This clonotype was found many times. The CDR3 region is CASSPTGSATDTQYF. In DNA, the CDR3 is TGTGCCAGCAGCCCCACTGGAAGCGCCACAGATACGCAGTATTTT. The rearrangement links TRBV7-2 to TRBJ2-3, with D uncertain. Germline lookup yields CDR1 SGHTA and CDR2 FQGNSA. The CDR3 covers 15 residues. The ends were cut back, 5 bases at V and 2 bases at J, with 14 bases in the middle.

This clonotype was counted many times. The chain uses TRBV5-1 and TRBJ1-3; weak D call: TRBD1 (6 bases). CDR1 and CDR2 from the germline V gene are SGHRS and YFSETQ. Trimming left V 4 bases short and J 3 bases short, with 14 bases between. The CDR3 contains 15 residues. This CDR3 reads CASSTTGFIGNTIYF. In nucleotides, the CDR3 is TGCGCCAGCAGCACCACAGGGTTTATTGGAAACACCATATATTTT. Full variable domain (remainder filled in from reference TRBV5-1 and TRBJ1-3): KAGVTQTPRYLIKTRGQQVTLSCSPISGHRSVSWYQQTPGQGLQFLFEYFSETQRNKGNFPGRFSGRQFSNSRSEMNVSTLELGDSALYLCASSTTGFIGNTIYFGEGSWLTVV.

In this sample, this clonotype turned up many times. An end of the junction differs from the germline gene, which may be a read error. The rearrangement joins TRBV5-1 to TRBJ1-2, with D perhaps TRBD1 (6 bases). Germline lookup yields CDR1 SGHRS and CDR2 YFSETQ. CDR3 length: 16 residues. The CDR3 sequence is CASRLDSDLTNYGYTF. CDR3 DNA sequence: TGCGCCAGCAGATTGGACAGTGACTTAACTAACTATGGCTACACCTTC.

This clonotype was observed many times. This sequence joins TRBV7-9 and TRBJ2-5, with D possibly matching TRBD1 (6 bases). Germline V gene data show CDR1 as SEHNR and CDR2 as FQNEAQ (reference sequence). Trimming removed 4 bases at V and 5 bases at J, with 20 bases between. The CDR3 loop spans 16 amino acids. For the CDR3, the DNA is TGTGCCAGCAGCTCGAGAGGGGCAGGGGCATGGGAGACCCAGTACTTC. Translation: CASSSRGAGAWETQYF.

This clonotype was detected many times. The rearrangement links TRBV20-1 to TRBJ2-5; 10 bases line up with TRBD2. Germline loops: CDR1 DFQATT, CDR2 SNEGSKA (reference sequence). Unmatched junction bases numbered 13, after V lost 1 base and J lost 5 bases. This CDR3 comprises 17 residues. The chain's CDR3 is CSARGALAGVEFETQYF. The CDR3 DNA sequence: TGCAGTGCTAGAGGGGCCCTAGCGGGAGTTGAATTCGAGACCCAGTACTTC.

This clonotype was counted at least ten times. The CDR3 sequence: CASSATGGSAYEQYF. As DNA, the CDR3 is TGTGCCAGCAGTGCAACAGGGGGCTCGGCCTACGAGCAGTACTTC. V is TRBV6-1 and J is TRBJ2-7, with 9 positions matching TRBD1. Germline CDR1 reads MNHNS; CDR2 reads SASEGT. V lost 4 bases and J lost 2; bases outside the gene matches: 6. This CDR3 has 15 amino acids.